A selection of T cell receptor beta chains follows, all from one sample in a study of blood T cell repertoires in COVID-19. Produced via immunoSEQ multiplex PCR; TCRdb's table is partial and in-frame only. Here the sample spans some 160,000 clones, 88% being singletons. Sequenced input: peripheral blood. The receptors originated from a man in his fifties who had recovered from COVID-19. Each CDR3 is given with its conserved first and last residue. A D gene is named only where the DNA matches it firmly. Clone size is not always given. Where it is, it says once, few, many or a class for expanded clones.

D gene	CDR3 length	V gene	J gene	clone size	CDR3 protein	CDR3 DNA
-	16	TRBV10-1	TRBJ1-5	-	CASLRAGKKSNQPQHF	TGCGCCAGCCTTCGGGCAGGGAAGAAGAGCAATCAGCCCCAGCATTTT
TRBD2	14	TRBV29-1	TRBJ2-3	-	CSVEAAGTTDTQYF	TGCAGCGTTGAAGCAGCGGGGACCACAGATACGCAGTATTTT
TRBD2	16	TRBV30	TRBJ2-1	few	CAWSAPTSGRVGEQFF	TGTGCCTGGAGTGCGCCGACTAGCGGGAGGGTAGGTGAGCAGTTCTTC
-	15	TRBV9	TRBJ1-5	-	CASSPDSFWNQPQHF	TGTGCCAGCAGCCCTGACAGTTTTTGGAATCAGCCCCAGCATTTT
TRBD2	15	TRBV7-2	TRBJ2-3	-	CASSRGGVSADTQYF	TGTGCCAGCAGCCGCGGGGGGGTCTCGGCAGATACGCAGTATTTT
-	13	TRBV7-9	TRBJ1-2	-	CASSHGQNYGYTF	TGTGCCAGCAGCCACGGACAGAACTATGGCTACACCTTC
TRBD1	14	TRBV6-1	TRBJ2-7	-	CASRVGQGVYEQYF	TGTGCCAGCAGGGTAGGACAGGGGGTTTACGAGCAGTACTTC
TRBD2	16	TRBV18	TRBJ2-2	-	CASSPAGLINTGELFF	TGTGCCAGCTCACCAGCGGGACTAATAAACACCGGGGAGCTGTTTTTT
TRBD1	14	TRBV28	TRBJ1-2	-	CASSFDRVRSGYTF	TGTGCCAGCAGCTTTGACAGGGTGCGGTCTGGCTACACCTTC
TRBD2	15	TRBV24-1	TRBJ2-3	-	CATSDRLAGADTQYF	TGTGCCACCAGTGATCGGCTAGCGGGGGCAGATACGCAGTATTTT
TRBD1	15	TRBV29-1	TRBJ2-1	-	CSASPRDRADDEQFF	TGCAGCGCTTCCCCTCGGGACAGGGCAGACGATGAGCAGTTCTTC
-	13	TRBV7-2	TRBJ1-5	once	CASSLETHQPQHF	TGTGCCAGCAGCTTAGAAACTCATCAGCCCCAGCATTTT
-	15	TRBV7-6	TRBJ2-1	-	CASSSRVADLNEQFF	TGTGCCAGCAGCTCCCGGGTAGCGGACCTTAATGAGCAGTTCTTC
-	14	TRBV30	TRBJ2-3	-	CAWSQRPSTDTQYF	TGTGCCTGGAGCCAGCGTCCTAGCACAGATACGCAGTATTTT
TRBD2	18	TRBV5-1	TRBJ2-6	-	CASSLEPSGSSGANVLTF	TGCGCCAGCAGCTTGGAGCCTAGCGGGAGCTCTGGGGCCAACGTCCTGACTTTC
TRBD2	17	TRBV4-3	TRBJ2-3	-	CASRPGLAGGSTDTQYF	TGCGCCAGCAGACCGGGACTAGCGGGGGGGTCCACAGATACGCAGTATTTT
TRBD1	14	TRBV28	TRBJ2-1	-	CASSFRGQVHEQFF	TGTGCCAGCAGTTTCCGAGGACAGGTGCATGAGCAGTTCTTC
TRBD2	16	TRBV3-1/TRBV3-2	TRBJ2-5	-	CASSQAASGGQETQYF	TGTGCCAGCAGCCAAGCGGCTAGCGGGGGGCAAGAGACCCAGTACTTC
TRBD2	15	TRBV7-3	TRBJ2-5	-	CASSLGGTSRETQYF	TGTGCCAGCAGCTTAGGTGGGACTAGCAGGGAGACCCAGTACTTC
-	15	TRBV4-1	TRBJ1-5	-	CASSQGGASNQPQHF	TGCGCCAGCAGCCAGGGAGGGGCTAGCAATCAGCCCCAGCATTTT
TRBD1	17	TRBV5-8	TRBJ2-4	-	CASSGGQGDYGKNIQYF	TGTGCCAGCAGCGGCGGACAGGGTGATTACGGCAAAAACATTCAGTACTTC
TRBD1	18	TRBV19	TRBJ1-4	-	CASSDKDRGHATNEKLFF	TGTGCCAGTAGTGATAAGGACAGGGGGCACGCAACTAATGAAAAACTGTTTTTT
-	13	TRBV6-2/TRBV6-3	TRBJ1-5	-	CASSYNTNQPQHF	TGTGCCAGCAGTTACAACACCAATCAGCCCCAGCATTTT
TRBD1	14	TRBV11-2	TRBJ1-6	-	CASSQLTGVPTLHF	TGTGCCAGCAGCCAGCTGACAGGGGTGCCAACCCTCCACTTT
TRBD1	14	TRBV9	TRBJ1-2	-	CASSVDRGRNGYTF	TGTGCCAGCAGCGTTGACAGGGGCCGAAATGGCTACACCTTC
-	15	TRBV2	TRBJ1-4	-	CASSETTLQGEKLFF	TGTGCCAGCAGTGAAACTACCCTACAGGGAGAAAAACTGTTTTTT
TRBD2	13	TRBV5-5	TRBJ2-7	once	CASSLSTSGEQYF	TGTGCCAGCAGCTTGTCCACTAGCGGCGAGCAGTACTTC
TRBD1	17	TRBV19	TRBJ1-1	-	CASSPIGQGARNTEAFF	TGTGCCAGTAGCCCAATTGGGCAGGGGGCGCGGAACACTGAAGCTTTCTTT
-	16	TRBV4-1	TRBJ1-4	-	CASSQDQGATNEKLFF	TGCGCCAGCAGCCAAGACCAAGGAGCAACTAATGAAAAACTGTTTTTT
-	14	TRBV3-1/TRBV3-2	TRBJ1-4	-	CASSPPGGNEKLFF	TGTGCCAGCAGCCCCCCCGGGGGGAATGAAAAACTGTTTTTT
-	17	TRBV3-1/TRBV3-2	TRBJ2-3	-	CASSQRTAGFSTDTQYF	TGTGCCAGCAGCCAAAGGACGGCGGGATTTAGTACAGATACGCAGTATTTT
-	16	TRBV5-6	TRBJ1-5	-	CASSLARGMSNQPQHF	TGTGCCAGCAGCTTGGCCAGGGGAATGAGCAATCAGCCCCAGCATTTT
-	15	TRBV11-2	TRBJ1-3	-	CASSEQGSSGNTIYF	TGTGCCAGCAGTGAACAGGGTAGCTCTGGAAACACCATATATTTT
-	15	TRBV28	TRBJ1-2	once	CASSNPPEGYYGYTF	TGTGCCAGCAGCAATCCCCCTGAGGGTTACTATGGCTACACCTTC
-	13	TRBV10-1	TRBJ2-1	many	CASSVSLNNEQFF	TGCGCCAGCAGTGTTAGTTTGAACAATGAGCAGTTCTTC
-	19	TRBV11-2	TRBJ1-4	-	CASTKRVLGRSSYTEKLFF	TGTGCCAGCACCAAGAGGGTCCTCGGGAGGTCCTCGTACACTGAAAAACTGTTTTTT
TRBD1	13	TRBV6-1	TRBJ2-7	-	CASSRTGIYEQYF	TGTGCCAGCAGCCGGACAGGAATCTACGAGCAGTACTTC
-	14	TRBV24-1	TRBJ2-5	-	CANRARGCQETQYF	TGTGCCAACCGAGCTAGGGGTTGCCAAGAGACCCAGTACTTC
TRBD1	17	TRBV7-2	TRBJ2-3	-	CASRRDRAIASTDTQYF	TGTGCCAGCAGGAGGGACAGGGCTATCGCTAGCACAGATACGCAGTATTTT
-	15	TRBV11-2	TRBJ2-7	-	CASSLEVTGWREQYF	TGTGCCAGCAGCTTAGAGGTTACAGGGTGGCGCGAGCAGTACTTC
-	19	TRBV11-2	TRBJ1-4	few	CASSLVADLPGGTNEKLFF	TGTGCCAGCAGCTTAGTAGCAGACCTCCCGGGTGGGACTAATGAAAAACTGTTTTTT
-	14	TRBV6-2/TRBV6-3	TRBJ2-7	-	CASSSQREAYEQYF	TGTGCCAGCAGTTCCCAGCGAGAGGCCTACGAGCAGTACTTC
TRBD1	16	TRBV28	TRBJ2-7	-	CASSSPWAGGPYEQYF	TGTGCCAGCAGTTCACCCTGGGCAGGGGGACCCTACGAGCAGTACTTC
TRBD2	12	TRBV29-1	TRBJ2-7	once	CSVVEGGDEQYF	TGCAGCGTTGTAGAGGGAGGGGACGAGCAGTACTTC
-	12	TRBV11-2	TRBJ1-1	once	CASSQPRTEAFF	TGTGCCAGCAGCCAGCCTAGGACTGAAGCTTTCTTT
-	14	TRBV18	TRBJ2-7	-	CASSPGQSSYEQYF	TGTGCCAGCTCACCCGGACAGAGCTCCTACGAGCAGTACTTC
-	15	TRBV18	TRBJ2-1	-	CASSSGPGLNNEQFF	TGTGCCAGCTCATCGGGGCCGGGACTCAACAATGAGCAGTTCTTC
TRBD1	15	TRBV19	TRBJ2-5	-	CASSSQGASGETQYF	TGTGCCAGTAGTTCACAGGGGGCCTCTGGGGAGACCCAGTACTTC
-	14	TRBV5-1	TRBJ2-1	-	CASSVGLETNEQFF	TGCGCCAGCAGCGTCGGACTGGAAACAAATGAGCAGTTCTTC
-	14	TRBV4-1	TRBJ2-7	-	CASSQLDRSYEQYF	TGCGCCAGCAGCCAACTGGACAGAAGTTACGAGCAGTACTTC
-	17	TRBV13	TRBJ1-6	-	CASSYESHRAGNSPLHF	TGTGCCAGCAGCTACGAAAGCCACAGGGCTGGGAATTCACCCCTCCACTTT
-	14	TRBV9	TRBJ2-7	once	CASSLGGVSYEQYF	TGTGCCAGCAGCCTAGGGGGGGTCTCCTACGAGCAGTACTTC
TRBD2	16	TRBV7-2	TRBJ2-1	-	CASSLIAGGNYNEQFF	TGTGCCAGCAGCTTAATAGCGGGAGGGAACTACAATGAGCAGTTCTTC